One T cell receptor beta chain is described in this entry. Its antigen is not known. After removal of 5 bases from V and 1 base from J, the junction contained 14 bases not matched to a gene. Germline V gene sequence: CDR1 MNHEY, CDR2 SMNVEV (reference sequence). The CDR3 consists of 18 residues. This sample was included in a study of cytomegalovirus exposure and HLA in healthy donors. The PCR made use of 60 Vbeta and 13 Jbeta primers. Sequencing used immunoSEQ multiplex PCR; TCRdb keeps in-frame clones, though not all of them. The table shows about 90,000 clones, with about 67% occurring only once. General study findings and limits: Prior analysis indicated that the majority of TCR beta V segments exhibited productivity approximately 87% or approximately 30% of the time. A later analysis linked a missense variant in DCLRE1C to the trimming of TCR beta V and J genes. A later analysis linked roughly 17,000 TCR beta sequences to HLA alleles at 0.05 false discovery rate.

The source is a woman aged 18 to 35 in good health and CMV-seropositive. V and J are TRBV27 and TRBJ2-7; 10 bases agree with TRBD1. Sequencing was performed on PBMCs. The CDR3: CASSLLRSGTGVSYEQYF. CDR3 in DNA: TGTGCCAGCAGTCTACTCCGATCCGGGACAGGGGTTTCCTACGAGCAGTACTTC.